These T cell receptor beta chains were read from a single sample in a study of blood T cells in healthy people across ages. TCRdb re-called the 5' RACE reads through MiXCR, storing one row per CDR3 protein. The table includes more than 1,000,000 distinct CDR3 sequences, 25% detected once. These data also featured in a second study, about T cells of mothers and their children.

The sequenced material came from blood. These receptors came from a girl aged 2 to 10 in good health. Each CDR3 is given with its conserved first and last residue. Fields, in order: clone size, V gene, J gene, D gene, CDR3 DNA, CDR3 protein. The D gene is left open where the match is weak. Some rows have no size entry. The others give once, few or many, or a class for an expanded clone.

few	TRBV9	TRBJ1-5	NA	TGTGCCAGCAGCCAAGGGAGGGGTGTTCAGCCCCAGCATTTT	CASSQGRGVQPQHF
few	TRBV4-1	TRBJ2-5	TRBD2	TGCGCCAGCAGCTCAGGGGTTTCAGCGGGGGGGTTCCGAGAGACCCAGTACTTC	CASSSGVSAGGFRETQYF
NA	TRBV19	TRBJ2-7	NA	TGCGCCAGCAGGGATGGGTCTTCCTACGAGCAGTACTTC	CASRDGSSYEQYF
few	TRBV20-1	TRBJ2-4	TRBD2	TGCAGTGCTCTTCCTCCGGGACTAGCGGGGGAGAAGGCCAAAAACATTCAGTACTTC	CSALPPGLAGEKAKNIQYF
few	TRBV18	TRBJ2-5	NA	TGTGCCAGCTCACCAATTCGACTGAATCAAGAGACCCAGTACTTC	CASSPIRLNQETQYF
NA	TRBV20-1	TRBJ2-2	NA	TGCAGTGCCTCACGGTTTACAAACACCGGGGAGCTGTTTTTT	CSASRFTNTGELFF
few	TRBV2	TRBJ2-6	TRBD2	TGTGCCAGCAGTGGGACTAGGGCTGGGGCCAACGTCCTGACTTTC	CASSGTRAGANVLTF
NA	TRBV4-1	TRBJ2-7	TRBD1	TGCGCCAGCAGCCAAGAGGAGGCAGGGGGCTACGAGCAGTACTTC	CASSQEEAGGYEQYF
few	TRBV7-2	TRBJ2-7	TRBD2	TGTGCCAGCAGCGCTGACCCTAGCGGAGCTTACGAGCAGTACTTC	CASSADPSGAYEQYF
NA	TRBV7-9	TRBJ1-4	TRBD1	TGTGCCAGCAGCTCCGGGACAGGGATCAATGAAAAACTGTTTTTT	CASSSGTGINEKLFF
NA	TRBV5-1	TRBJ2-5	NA	TGCGCCAGCAGCTTAGCGTTGGCGGGGAGTAATCAAGAGACCCAGTACTTC	CASSLALAGSNQETQYF
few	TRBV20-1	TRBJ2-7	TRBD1	TGCAGTGCTAGAGACTGGACAGGGGCCATAAACGAGCAGTACTTC	CSARDWTGAINEQYF
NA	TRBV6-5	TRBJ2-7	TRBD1	TGTGCCAGCAGTTACGTCGGGACAGGGGGCTACGAGCAGTACTTC	CASSYVGTGGYEQYF
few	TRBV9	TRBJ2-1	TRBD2	TGTGCCAGCAGCAGTCGGGGGGGGACCTACAATGAGCAGTTCTTC	CASSSRGGTYNEQFF
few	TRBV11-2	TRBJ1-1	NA	TGTGCCAGCAGCTTAGGTGGAGGCGGTATGAACACTGAAGCTTTCTTT	CASSLGGGGMNTEAFF
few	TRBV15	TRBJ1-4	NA	TGTGCCACCGCAGGGGAAAGGAATGAAAAACTGTTTTTT	CATAGERNEKLFF
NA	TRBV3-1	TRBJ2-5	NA	TGTGCCAGCAGCCCTAAAATGGAGCAGGACTACCCGTACCAAGAGACCCAGTACTTC	CASSPKMEQDYPYQETQYF
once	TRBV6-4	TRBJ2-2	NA	TGTGCCAGCGAAGGACAGCTCGCGCACACCGGGGAGCTGTTTTTT	CASEGQLAHTGELFF
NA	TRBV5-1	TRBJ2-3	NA	TGCGCCAGCAGCGCGGTGACAGATACGCAGTATTTT	CASSAVTDTQYF
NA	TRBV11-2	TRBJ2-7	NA	TGTGCCAGCAGCTTAGGTTCATATCGTGAGCAGTACTTC	CASSLGSYREQYF
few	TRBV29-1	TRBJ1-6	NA	TGCAGCGTTGAAGACTATCAAGGGGCCCCCCTCCACTTT	CSVEDYQGAPLHF
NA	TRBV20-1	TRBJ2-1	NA	TGCAGTGCCATTAGCGGAGGGACCTACAATGAGCAGTTCTTC	CSAISGGTYNEQFF
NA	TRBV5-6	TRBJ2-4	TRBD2	TGTGCCAGCAGCTTCGGGGGGGCCAAAGCCAAAAACATTCAGTACTTC	CASSFGGAKAKNIQYF
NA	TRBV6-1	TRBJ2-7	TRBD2	TGTGCCAGCAGTGAAGGGGTAGCGGGGGAAGGCGAGCAGTACTTC	CASSEGVAGEGEQYF
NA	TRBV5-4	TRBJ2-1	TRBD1	TGTGCCAGCAGCTTGCAGGGGGCGGGTCACAATGAGCAGTTCTTC	CASSLQGAGHNEQFF
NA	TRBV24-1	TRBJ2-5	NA	TGTGCCACCAGTGACCTCCGTGGGCAGGGCGGGGAGACCCAGTACTTC	CATSDLRGQGGETQYF
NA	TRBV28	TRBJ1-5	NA	TGTGCCAGCAGAAGAAGAAATCAGCCCCAGCATTTT	CASRRRNQPQHF
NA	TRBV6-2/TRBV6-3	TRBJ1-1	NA	TGTGCCAGCAGTTTTTCCCGGACTATAGGTATTACTGAAGCTTTCTTT	CASSFSRTIGITEAFF
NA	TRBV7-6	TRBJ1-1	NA	TGTGCCAGCAGCTCCGGGGACAATTTGGTTTTCACTGAAGCTTTCTTT	CASSSGDNLVFTEAFF
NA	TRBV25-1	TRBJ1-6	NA	TGTGCCAGCAGTGAAGTGGACGAAAGGCAGAGCCTCCACTTT	CASSEVDERQSLHF
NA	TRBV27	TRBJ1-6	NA	TGTGCCAGCAGTCAGGACAGTACTTGGATTCATGGGGCCCTCCACTTT	CASSQDSTWIHGALHF
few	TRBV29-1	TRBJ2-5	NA	TGCAGCACAAAGATCAGGGTCTCGGAGACCCAGTACTTC	CSTKIRVSETQYF
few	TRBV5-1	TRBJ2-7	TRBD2	TGCGCCAGCAGCCCACCGAACAACCTAGCGGGAGTTCGCGAGCAGTACTTC	CASSPPNNLAGVREQYF
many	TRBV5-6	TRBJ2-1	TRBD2	TGTGCCAGCAGCCCGACTAGCGATGAGCAGTTCTTC	CASSPTSDEQFF
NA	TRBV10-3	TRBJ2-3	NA	TGTGCCATCAGTCGACAGTCCGGTAGCACAGATACGCAGTATTTT	CAISRQSGSTDTQYF
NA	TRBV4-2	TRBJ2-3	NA	TGTGCCAGCAGCCAAGAAGTCCCACAAACGACCACAGATACGCAGTATTTT	CASSQEVPQTTTDTQYF
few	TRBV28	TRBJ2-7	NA	TGTGCCGCCCTGGATGGGGTGGATCCCTACGCGCAGTACTTC	CAALDGVDPYAQYF
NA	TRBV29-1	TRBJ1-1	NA	TGCAGCGTTGGAGGGGGGGTTGAGGCTGCTTTCTTT	CSVGGGVEAAFF
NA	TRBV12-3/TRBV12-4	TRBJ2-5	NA	TGTGCCAGCAGTTATGATGGGACCCAGTACTTC	CASSYDGTQYF
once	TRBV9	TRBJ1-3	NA	TGTGCCAGCAGCGTAGACGGCGGGCCCTTTGGAAACACCATATATTTT	CASSVDGGPFGNTIYF
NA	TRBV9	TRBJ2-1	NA	TGTGCCAGCAGTGATGAACAGTACAATGAGCAGTTCTTC	CASSDEQYNEQFF
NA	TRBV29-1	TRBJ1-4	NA	TGCAGCCCCGGCTCCGGCAGGGTCAAGAGGGGAGAACTGTTTTTT	CSPGSGRVKRGELFF